The next 20 T cell receptor beta chains were all read from a single sample in a study of T cells after yellow fever vaccination (dated by TCRdb to the late 2010s). Libraries were constructed by 5' RACE. TCRdb records Illumina HiSeq 2500 as the sequencer. TCRdb reran the public reads through fastp at Q25 and MiXCR, keeping productive beta chains. Entries that share a CDR3 protein sequence are merged under the most common genes and DNA. The sample records over 4,000 distinct CDR3 sequences, 3% to 4.5% of which are singletons. The top ten constitute approximately 59% of the sample. The treatment or condition label here, explained by the study, means: live attenuated yellow fever vaccine strain. The sequences come from PBMCs, either bulk or a sorted T-cell subset (CD4+, CD8+, memory, or dextramer-sorted; not recorded which), collected 15 days after the yellow fever booster vaccination. These receptor sequences come from a man younger than 40 who received the YFV17D yellow fever vaccine.

The V gene is TRBV10-2, the J gene TRBJ2-3, with D unclear. Between the trimmed V and J ends, which lost 4 bases and 3 bases, there was a span of 5 bases. CDR3 length equals 12 residues. Germline CDR1 reads WSHSY; CDR2 reads SAAADI. In DNA, the CDR3 is TGCGCCAGCAGTGTGGCTACAGATACGCAGTATTTT. It is translated as CASSVATDTQYF.

This clonotype is labeled as medium-sized. The chain carries TRBV12-3 or TRBV12-4 and TRBJ1-2; D is ambiguous. This CDR3 contains 11 residues. V lost 3 bases and J lost 5, with 4 bases in between. The CDR3 spells CASSLAYGYTF. In DNA, the CDR3 is TGTGCCAGCAGTTTGGCTTATGGCTACACCTTC.

Sample share makes this clonotype medium-sized (0.01 to 0.1%). V is TRBV5-1 and J is TRBJ2-7; tentatively, D is TRBD2 (5 bases). This CDR3 has 16 residues. V dropped 4 bases and J dropped 3 bases, with 20 bases sitting between them. Germline V gene sequence: CDR1 SGHRS, CDR2 YFSETQ. The DNA for the CDR3 is TGCGCCAGCAGCCCTGGGGAGTTGGAATGGGACTACGAGCAGTACTTC. This codes for CASSPGELEWDYEQYF.

This clonotype appeared a few times. The chain uses TRBV20-1 and TRBJ2-5, with D uncertain. This CDR3 is 14 amino acids long. Germline loops: CDR1 DFQATT, CDR2 SNEGSKA (reference sequence). V was cut by 0 bases and J by 2 bases, with 10 bases left in between. In nucleotides, the CDR3 is TGCAGTGCTAGAGATTACGGGTCTCAAGAGACCCAGTACTTC. It translates to CSARDYGSQETQYF.

This clonotype was counted many times. The V gene is TRBV28, the J gene TRBJ2-3, with 11 bases matching TRBD2. The CDR3 consists of 17 residues. The V and J ends lost 6 bases and 5 bases, in that order; junction bases with no gene match: 13. Germline lookup yields CDR1 MDHEN and CDR2 SYDVKM. CDR3 sequence reads: CASRNLAGGDALDTQYF. CDR3 nucleotide sequence: TGTGCCAGCAGAAACCTAGCGGGAGGCGACGCTTTAGATACGCAGTATTTT.

In its sample, this clonotype was seen many times. The chain uses TRBV5-4 and TRBJ2-3, with 10 bases that match TRBD2. Trimming removed 5 bases from V and 3 bases from J; junction bases left unmatched: 6. CDR1 and CDR2 from the germline V gene are SGHNT and YYREEE (reference sequence). The CDR3 is made up of 15 amino acids. CDR3 in DNA: TGTGCCAGCAGTCCTTGGACTAGCGGTACAGATACGCAGTATTTT. This sequence encodes CASSPWTSGTDTQYF.

There are many counts of this clonotype. The V and J genes are TRBV29-1 and TRBJ2-7; 7 bases map to TRBD2. Per germline, CDR1 SQVTM and CDR2 ANQGSEA. The junction had 10 bases not matched to a gene; V was cut back by 6 bases and J by 2 bases. This CDR3 has 14 amino acids. The CDR3 here is CSVGGTPVAYEQYF. The DNA for the CDR3 is TGCAGCGTGGGGGGGACTCCTGTGGCCTACGAGCAGTACTTC.

This clonotype was seen a handful of times. The V gene is TRBV18, the J gene TRBJ2-7; tentatively, D is TRBD1 (6 bases). The CDR3 has 13 amino acids. Germline V gene data show CDR1 as KGHSH and CDR2 as LQKENI. V dropped 2 bases and J dropped 9 bases, with 14 bases sitting between them. The DNA of the CDR3 is TGTGCCAGCTCACCATCAGGGGAACCCGGGCAGTACTTC. It translates to CASSPSGEPGQYF.

This clonotype was detected ten times or more. The chain combines TRBV5-6 with TRBJ2-7, with D hard to call. Germline V CDR1 and CDR2: SGHDT, YYEEEE. CDR3 length equals 15 residues. V lost 4 bases, J lost 0 bases, and 14 bases lay in between. The CDR3 protein is CASSKPDPDSYEQYF. The CDR3, as DNA: TGTGCCAGCAGCAAACCGGACCCCGACTCCTACGAGCAGTACTTC.

This clonotype was observed many times. The chain employs TRBV12-3 or TRBV12-4 and TRBJ2-2; no clear D gene. The CDR3 extends over 12 amino acids. V gave up 5 bases and J gave up 6 bases, with 7 bases separating them. The CDR3 reads CASSPRAGELFF. The CDR3 region has the DNA TGTGCCAGCAGTCCCCGGGCCGGGGAGCTGTTTTTT.

Note on this clonotype: A much larger clone sits a single nucleotide away, making a read error possible. The chain is built from TRBV12-3 or TRBV12-4 and TRBJ2-1; D gene uncertain. There are 19 residues in the CDR3. The CDR3 sequence: CTSSLKAVPALSSYNEQFF. The DNA of the CDR3 is TGTACCAGCAGTTTAAAGGCGGTGCCCGCCCTGAGCTCCTACAATGAGCAGTTCTTC.

There are many counts of this clonotype. The chain links TRBV20-1 to TRBJ2-3; 10 nucleotides align to TRBD2. The ends lost 5 bases at V and 4 bases at J; junction bases unmatched: 12. Germline lookup yields CDR1 DFQATT and CDR2 SNEGSKA (reference sequence). The CDR3 extends over 16 amino acids. The CDR3 protein is CSAGDAGTSVADTQYF. The CDR3 DNA reads as TGCAGTGCTGGGGACGCCGGGACTAGCGTTGCAGATACGCAGTATTTT.

This clonotype was found many times. The J gene is TRBJ2-7, the V gene TRBV7-2; the D is unclear. Deletions cut 5 bases from V and 2 bases from J, with 10 bases between. The CDR3 runs to 13 residues. Per germline, CDR1 SGHTA and CDR2 FQGNSA. In nucleotides, the CDR3 is TGTGCCAGCAGCCCGGGTGGGCCCTACGAGCAGTACTTC. Protein product: CASSPGGPYEQYF.

This clonotype occurred many times. The V and J genes are TRBV15 and TRBJ2-7; D ambiguous. The CDR3 contains 12 residues. Germline CDR1 LNHNV, CDR2 YYDKDF (reference sequence). The V end was cut by 0 bases, the J end by 3 bases, with 3 bases between. CDR3 residues: CATSRDYYEQYF. CDR3 coding DNA: TGTGCCACCAGCAGAGATTACTACGAGCAGTACTTC.

This clonotype was seen at least ten times. V is TRBV5-1 and J is TRBJ2-7; weak D call: TRBD2 (5 bases). There are 19 residues in the CDR3. Trimming pared 5 bases from V and 2 bases from J, leaving 29 bases between. CDR1 is SGHRS, CDR2 YFSETQ, per germline. DNA for the CDR3: TGCGCCAGCAGTAGCGTCGGTTCGGTGCACCCCCCTTTTGCCTACGAGCAGTACTTC. Translation: CASSSVGSVHPPFAYEQYF.

This clonotype was counted ten times or more. This sequence joins TRBV11-2 and TRBJ2-7; D might be TRBD2 (5 bases). CDR1 is SGHAT, CDR2 FQNNGV, per germline. This CDR3 comprises 15 residues. V was clipped by 5 bases and J by 0 bases, with 14 bases between them. The CDR3 loop is CASSQTRWVSYEQYF. As DNA, the CDR3 is TGTGCCAGCAGCCAAACTAGGTGGGTCTCCTACGAGCAGTACTTC.

This clonotype showed up many times. The rearrangement joins TRBV15 to TRBJ2-3; TRBD2 matches at 8 bases. V lost 8 bases to trimming and J lost 8 bases; unmatched junction nucleotides: 3. The V gene's germline CDR1 is LNHNV and CDR2 YYDKDF (reference sequence). This CDR3 spans 11 amino acids. This CDR3 is CATRAGVTQYF. The CDR3 DNA is TGTGCCACCCGAGCGGGAGTTACGCAGTATTTT.

This clonotype was recorded once. The genes are TRBV3-1 and TRBJ1-5; 7 bases are shared with TRBD1. This CDR3 has 15 amino acids. J gave up 6 bases and V 11 bases, and 16 bases lay outside the gene matches. Germline assignment: CDR1 LGHDT and CDR2 YNNKEL (reference sequence). CDR3 coding DNA: TGTGCCTCCTGCCCGACAGGGTGGGTTAGTCAGCCCCAGCATTTT. This gives the protein CASCPTGWVSQPQHF.

There are many counts of this clonotype. The V call is TRBV5-1, the J call TRBJ2-5; 9 bases agree with TRBD1. CDR3 length: 16 residues. In germline, CDR1 is SGHRS, CDR2 YFSETQ. Unmatched junction bases numbered 13, after V lost 5 bases and J lost 5 bases. The CDR3 DNA reads as TGCGCCAGCAGAGCGCCGGGACAGGGTGCATTGGAGACCCAGTACTTC. It encodes CASRAPGQGALETQYF. The full variable domain, completed using reference TRBV5-1 and TRBJ2-5, is KAGVTQTPRYLIKTRGQQVTLSCSPISGHRSVSWYQQTPGQGLQFLFEYFSETQRNKGNFPGRFSGRQFSNSRSEMNVSTLELGDSALYLCASRAPGQGALETQYFGPGTRLLVL.

By sample share, this clonotype is medium-sized. The chain carries TRBV2 and TRBJ1-2; unclear D gene. The V end lost 6 bases, the J end lost 8 bases, and 10 bases lay between the germline ends. The germline gives CDR1 SNHLY, CDR2 FYNNEI. The CDR3 is made up of 11 amino acids. CDR3 nucleotide sequence: TGTGCCAGCAGGGAAAGCGGCGGCTACACCTTC. Translation: CASRESGGYTF.